The sequence of this TCR beta chain was determined in a study of chemoradiotherapy in HPV16-positive cancers. Findings and limits, study-wide: HPV-responsive T-cell expansion during chemoradiotherapy was linked to improved recurrence-free survival in HPV16-positive patients. HPV-specific T cells were functionally defined from only a couple of HPV16-positive patients.

The V gene lost 1 base and the J gene lost 6 bases, with 16 bases spanning the gap. Germline V CDR1 and CDR2: SGHVS, FNYEAQ. This CDR3 has 16 amino acids. Measured with immunoSEQ multiplex PCR; TCRdb has only the in-frame clones, and not every one. This sample has approximately 9,000 clones; roughly four fifths occur once, and the top ten carry 2% to 3%. About this clone itself: Its antigen is undetermined.

The chain carries TRBV7-6 and TRBJ1-5, with D possibly being TRBD1 (6 bases). The starting material was blood, obtained from a patient who underwent chemoradiotherapy. The sequence was obtained from a human donor with HPV-associated anogenital cancer. The CDR3 coding sequence is TGTGCCAGCAGCTTAGATTTAGGGGGGGCCGGTCAGCCCCAGCATTTT. This codes for CASSLDLGGAGQPQHF.